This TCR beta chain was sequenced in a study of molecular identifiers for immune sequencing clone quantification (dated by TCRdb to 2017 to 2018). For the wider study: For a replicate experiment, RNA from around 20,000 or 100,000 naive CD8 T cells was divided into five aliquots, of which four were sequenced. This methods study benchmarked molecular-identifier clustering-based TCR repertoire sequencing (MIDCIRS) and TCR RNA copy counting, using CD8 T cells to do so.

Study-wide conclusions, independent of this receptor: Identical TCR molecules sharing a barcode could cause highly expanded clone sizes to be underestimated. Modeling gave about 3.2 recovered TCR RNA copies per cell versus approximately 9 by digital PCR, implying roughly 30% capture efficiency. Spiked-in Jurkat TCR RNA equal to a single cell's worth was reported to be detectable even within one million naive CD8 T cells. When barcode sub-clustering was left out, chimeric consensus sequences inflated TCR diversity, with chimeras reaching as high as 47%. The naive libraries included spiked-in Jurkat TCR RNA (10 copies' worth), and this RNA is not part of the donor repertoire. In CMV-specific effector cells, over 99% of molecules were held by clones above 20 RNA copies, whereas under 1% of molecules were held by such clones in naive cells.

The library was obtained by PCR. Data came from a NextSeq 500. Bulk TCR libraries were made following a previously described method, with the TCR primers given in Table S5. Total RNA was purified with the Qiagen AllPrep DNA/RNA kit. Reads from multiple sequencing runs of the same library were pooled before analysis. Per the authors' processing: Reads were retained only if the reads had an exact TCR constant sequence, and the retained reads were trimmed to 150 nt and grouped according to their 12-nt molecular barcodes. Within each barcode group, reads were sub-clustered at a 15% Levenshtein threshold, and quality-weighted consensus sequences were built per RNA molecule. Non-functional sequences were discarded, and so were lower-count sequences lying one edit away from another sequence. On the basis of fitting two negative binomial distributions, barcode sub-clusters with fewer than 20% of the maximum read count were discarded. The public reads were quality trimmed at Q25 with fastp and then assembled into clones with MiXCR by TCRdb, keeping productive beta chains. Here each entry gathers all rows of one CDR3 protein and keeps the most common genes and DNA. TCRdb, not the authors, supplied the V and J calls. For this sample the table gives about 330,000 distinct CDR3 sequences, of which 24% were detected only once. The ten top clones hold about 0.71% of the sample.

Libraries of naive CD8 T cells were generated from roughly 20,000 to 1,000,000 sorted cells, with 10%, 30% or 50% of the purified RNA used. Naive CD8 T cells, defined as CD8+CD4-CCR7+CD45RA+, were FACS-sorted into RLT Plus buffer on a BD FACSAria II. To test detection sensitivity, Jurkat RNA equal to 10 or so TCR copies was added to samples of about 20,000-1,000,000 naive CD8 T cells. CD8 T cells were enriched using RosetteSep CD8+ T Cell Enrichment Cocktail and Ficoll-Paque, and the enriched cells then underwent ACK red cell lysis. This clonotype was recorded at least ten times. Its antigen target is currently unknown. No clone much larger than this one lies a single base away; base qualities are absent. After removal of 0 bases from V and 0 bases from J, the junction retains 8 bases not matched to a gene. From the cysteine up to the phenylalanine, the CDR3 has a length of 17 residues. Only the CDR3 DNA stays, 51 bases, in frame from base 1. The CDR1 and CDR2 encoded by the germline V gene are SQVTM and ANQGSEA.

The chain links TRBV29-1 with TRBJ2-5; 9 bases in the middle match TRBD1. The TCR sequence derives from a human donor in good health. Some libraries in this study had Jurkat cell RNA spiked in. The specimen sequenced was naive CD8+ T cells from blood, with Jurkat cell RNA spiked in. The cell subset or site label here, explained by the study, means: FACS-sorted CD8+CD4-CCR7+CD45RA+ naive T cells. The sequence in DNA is TGCAGCGTTGAAGATCTGGGACAGGGAACGTACCAAGAGACCCAGTACTTC. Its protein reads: CSVEDLGQGTYQETQYF. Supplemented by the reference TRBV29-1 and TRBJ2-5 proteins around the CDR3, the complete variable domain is SAVISQKPSRDICQRGTSLTIQCQVDSQVTMMFWYRQQPGQSLTLIATANQGSEATYESGFVIDKFPISRPNLTFSTLTVSNMSPEDSSIYLCSVEDLGQGTYQETQYFGPGTRLLVL.